This TCR beta chain appears in the sequencing data of a study of blood T cell repertoires in COVID-19. The CDR3 contains 15 residues. The V segment lost 4 bases and the J segment 4 bases; nucleotides outside the gene matches: 6. The germline gives CDR1 LGHNA, CDR2 YSLEER. Some clones are missing from TCRdb's copy, which holds only in-frame ones; the method was immunoSEQ multiplex PCR. The data hold some 45,000 clones, with about 88% observed a single time. The receptor was derived from a human donor in a cohort sampled during active COVID-19. The rearrangement links TRBV4-3 to TRBJ2-3; 9 bases align to TRBD2. The source material was peripheral blood. The CDR3 DNA follows: TGCGCCAGCAGCCGCGGGACTAGCTTGGCAGATACGCAGTATTTT. This translates into CASSRGTSLADTQYF.